A selection of T cell receptor beta chains follows, all from one sample in a study of blood T cells in healthy people across ages. From the 5' RACE reads, TCRdb called clonotypes with MiXCR, one entry per CDR3 protein. The profile shows under 2,000,000 distinct CDR3 sequences, 49% of them singletons. Sequencing input: blood. These TCRs come from a woman in her 40s in good health. CDR3s include the opening cysteine and the closing phenylalanine or tryptophan. D genes are given only for firm matches. Clone size appears in some rows only: once, few, many, or a class for an expanded clone.

d_call	v_call	j_call	clone_size	cdr3_nt	cdr3_aa
TRBD2	TRBV29-1	TRBJ2-5	-	TGCAGCGCCCAGGAGGTAGCGGGGAGTGAAGAGACCCAGTACTTC	CSAQEVAGSEETQYF
-	TRBV4-1	TRBJ2-6	-	TGCGCCAGCAGCCACGCCCCCAGCGGGGCCAACGTCCTGACTTTC	CASSHAPSGANVLTF
TRBD2	TRBV20-1	TRBJ2-5	-	TGCAGTGTTCAAGCGGGGATCCAAGAGACCCAGTACTTC	CSVQAGIQETQYF
TRBD1	TRBV6-2/TRBV6-3	TRBJ2-3	-	TGTGCCAGCAGCTGGACAGGGGAACCGCCAGATACGCAGTATTTT	CASSWTGEPPDTQYF
TRBD1	TRBV5-1	TRBJ1-5	few	TGCGCCAGCAGCCTGACAGGGATCGGCAATCAGCCCCAGCATTTT	CASSLTGIGNQPQHF
TRBD2	TRBV27	TRBJ2-1	few	TGTGCCAGCAGTACAAGCTTAGCGGGGGGCTTGTACAATGAGCAGTTCTTC	CASSTSLAGGLYNEQFF
TRBD2	TRBV20-1	TRBJ2-1	once	TGCAGTGCTAGAGATCGAGCCCGGGGGGTTTACAATGAGCAGTTCTTC	CSARDRARGVYNEQFF
-	TRBV7-2	TRBJ1-2	-	TGTGCCAGCAGCTTAGCTACAGGGCCGTATGGCTACACCTTC	CASSLATGPYGYTF
-	TRBV12-3/TRBV12-4	TRBJ1-2	once	TGTGCCAGCAGTCGCCGGGATAAGGACACCTTTAACTATGGCTACACCTTC	CASSRRDKDTFNYGYTF
TRBD1	TRBV6-5	TRBJ2-7	many	TGTGCCAGCAGTTACTCTATTATTTCGGGGACAGGGCACTACGAGCAGTACTTC	CASSYSIISGTGHYEQYF
-	TRBV12-3/TRBV12-4	TRBJ2-1	few	TGTGCCAGCAGTCCCGGGACGCAGCAGTTCTTC	CASSPGTQQFF
-	TRBV7-2	TRBJ2-3	-	TGTGCCAGCAGCTTAGAGTGGGGGCAAGATACGCAGTATTTT	CASSLEWGQDTQYF
-	TRBV7-9	TRBJ1-5	-	TGTGCCAGCAGCTTAGTAGGGCAGAATCAGCCCCAGCATTTT	CASSLVGQNQPQHF
TRBD1	TRBV6-6	TRBJ2-7	-	TGTGCCAGCATGACCGGGACAGCTTACAATGAGCAGTACTTC	CASMTGTAYNEQYF
TRBD1	TRBV9	TRBJ2-1	-	TGTGCCAGCAGCGTAGTCGGAGCGAGGGGGCTCAATGAGCAGTTCTTC	CASSVVGARGLNEQFF
-	TRBV6-2/TRBV6-3	TRBJ1-2	-	TGTGCCAGCGGAGTATTGGTACGAGGTAATTATGGCTACACCTTC	CASGVLVRGNYGYTF
TRBD1	TRBV11-2	TRBJ1-2	-	TGTGCCAGCAGTAGCCGGGACAGGGGATCCTATGGCTACACCTTC	CASSSRDRGSYGYTF
-	TRBV18	TRBJ2-5	few	TGTGCCAGCTCTCCCCGGGGCGGAGCCCAAGAGACCCAGTACTTC	CASSPRGGAQETQYF
-	TRBV20-1	TRBJ1-2	-	TGCAGTGCTAGAGCCAGGGATGGCTACACCTTC	CSARARDGYTF
-	TRBV11-3	TRBJ2-3	-	TGTGCCAGCAGCTTTCAAGGGGGGCTCACAGATACGCAGTATTTT	CASSFQGGLTDTQYF
-	TRBV29-1	TRBJ2-3	few	TGCAGCGTTGAAGAGGGGCGAAGGGGCACAGATACGCAGTATTTT	CSVEEGRRGTDTQYF
TRBD2	TRBV20-1	TRBJ2-3	-	TGCAGTGCTCTAGCGGAAGACACAGATACGCAGTATTTT	CSALAEDTDTQYF
-	TRBV10-3	TRBJ2-3	-	TGTGCCATCAGTGAGTCGTCGGGCGGAAACACAGATACGCAGTATTTT	CAISESSGGNTDTQYF
TRBD1	TRBV20-1	TRBJ2-7	-	TGCAGTGCTAGAGCCCCGGGACAGGGAATTCCCCGGGAGCAGTACTTC	CSARAPGQGIPREQYF
-	TRBV10-2	TRBJ2-7	few	TGCGCCAGCAGTTATATTAGCACCTACGAGCAGTACTTC	CASSYISTYEQYF
TRBD1	TRBV4-2	TRBJ2-3	-	TGTGCCAGCAGCCAAGTGGGACGTAGACAGGGCCCAGATACGCAGTATTTT	CASSQVGRRQGPDTQYF
TRBD1	TRBV6-1	TRBJ1-5	-	TGTGCCAGCAGTGCAAGGACAGGCCCGGATCAGCCCCAGCATTTT	CASSARTGPDQPQHF
-	TRBV5-1	TRBJ2-7	-	TGCGCCAGCGGCCTTGGGACTGTCTCCTACGAGCAGTACTTC	CASGLGTVSYEQYF
-	TRBV6-2/TRBV6-3	TRBJ2-7	few	TGTGCCAGCAGCCCCGCCCCGGACTACGAGCAGTACTTC	CASSPAPDYEQYF
TRBD2	TRBV7-2	TRBJ2-3	once	TGTGCCAGCAACTTCCGATTCCTAGCGGGGGGCACAGATACGCAGTATTTT	CASNFRFLAGGTDTQYF
TRBD2	TRBV28	TRBJ2-3	-	TGTGCCAGCAAGACACTAGCGGGACGCACAGATACGCAGTATTTT	CASKTLAGRTDTQYF
-	TRBV6-6	TRBJ2-5	-	TGTGCCAGCACCTCACGGCTGGGCCTCAGCGAGGAGACCCAGTACTTC	CASTSRLGLSEETQYF
TRBD1	TRBV10-3	TRBJ2-7	few	TGTGCCATCAGAGGACAGGGCAAAACCTACGAGCAGTACTTC	CAIRGQGKTYEQYF
TRBD2	TRBV7-3	TRBJ2-1	few	TGTGCCAGCAGCGCCGACGGACTAGCGGCAAACAATGAGCAGTTCTTC	CASSADGLAANNEQFF
-	TRBV5-1	TRBJ1-2	few	TGCGCCAGCAGCTTGGCCTCGGGGGAAGGCTACACCTTC	CASSLASGEGYTF
-	TRBV2	TRBJ2-3	-	TGTGCCAGCAGCGCGCGACAGACCTTGGGAGATACGCAGTATTTT	CASSARQTLGDTQYF
-	TRBV11-1	TRBJ2-1	few	TGTGCCAGCAGCTTAGGGTCGGACCGCAATGAGCAGTTCTTC	CASSLGSDRNEQFF
-	TRBV27	TRBJ1-5	-	TGTGCCAGCAGGAAGGGGATCTACAATCAGCCCCAGCATTTT	CASRKGIYNQPQHF
TRBD1	TRBV28	TRBJ2-6	few	TGTGCCAGCCTTGACAGGGACCCTTTCTCTGGGGCCAACGTCCTGACTTTC	CASLDRDPFSGANVLTF
-	TRBV25-1	TRBJ2-5	-	TGTGCCAGCATAGCCGCCCGGGAGGAGACCCAGTACTTC	CASIAAREETQYF
-	TRBV5-1	TRBJ1-2	-	TGCGCCAGCAGCTTGGACATTCTGGATGGCTACACCTTC	CASSLDILDGYTF
-	TRBV3-1	TRBJ1-6	-	TGTGCCAGCAGCCAGTGGAATAATTCACCCCTCCACTTT	CASSQWNNSPLHF
-	TRBV6-1	TRBJ2-1	-	TGTGCCAGCAGGGACTATCTCTCCTACAATGAGCAGTTCTTC	CASRDYLSYNEQFF
TRBD2	TRBV20-1	TRBJ2-1	-	TGCAGTGCCGAAGGAATAGCGGGGGGGACGGGGTTGGATGAGCAGTTCTTC	CSAEGIAGGTGLDEQFF
-	TRBV20-1	TRBJ2-2	-	TGCAGTGCTAGAGATAACAGGGACGGGGAGCTGTTTTTT	CSARDNRDGELFF
-	TRBV20-1	TRBJ2-6	once	TGCAGTGCTAGAGGACAAGGCGGGGCTGGGGCCAACGTCCTGACTTTC	CSARGQGGAGANVLTF